These T cell receptor beta chains were read from a single sample in a study of cytomegalovirus exposure and HLA in healthy donors. Libraries were prepared by immunoSEQ multiplex PCR; TCRdb keeps only in-frame clonotypes and omits some of them. In the table there are about 190,000 clones, over 70% of which are singletons. The sequenced sample consisted of PBMCs. These receptors originate from a man aged 50 to 59 in good health and CMV-seronegative. The CDR3 runs from the conserved cysteine through the conserved F or W.

CATTGGPHQPQHF,TRBV6-1,TRBJ1-5
CASSLARDGELFF,TRBV27,TRBJ2-2
CASGPSRRDREGYSNQPQHF,TRBV10-1,TRBJ1-5
CASSYDSWHTF,TRBV28,TRBJ1-2
CASSLIAGTGEKLFF,TRBV4-1,TRBJ1-4
CASSRDRTF,TRBV5-7,TRBJ1-5
CASSAKPRGHQPQHF,TRBV6-5,TRBJ1-5
CASSVKLASGGDNEQFF,TRBV9,TRBJ2-1
CASSLMGLGDTDTQYF,TRBV7-2,TRBJ2-3
CASSVGDTDTQYF,TRBV9,TRBJ2-3
CASSLGQGGTEAFF,TRBV11-2,TRBJ1-1
CASSLFADNLDQPQHF,TRBV11-1,TRBJ1-5
CAISRDRGRNNSPLHF,TRBV10-3,TRBJ1-6
CASNSGDTQYF,TRBV6-5,TRBJ2-3
CASSQDVGTGAKTPLHF,TRBV4-3,TRBJ1-6
CASGAGSNGELFF,TRBV5-1,TRBJ2-2
CASSRQGVAYEQYF,TRBV5-6,TRBJ2-7
CASRRTGSYGYTF,TRBV19,TRBJ1-2
CSSRGQKETQYF,TRBV7-9,TRBJ2-5
CANSLRTADYGYTF,TRBV4-2,TRBJ1-2
CASSGDSNSPLHF,TRBV6-1,TRBJ1-6
CASSTSRALNTEAFF,TRBV7-2,TRBJ1-1
CASSPVRTDWPGYTF,TRBV7-9,TRBJ1-2
CASSQEGHLNTEAFF,TRBV4-1,TRBJ1-1
CASSGGTGGLRRTDTQYF,TRBV10-1,TRBJ2-3
CASSKEGLPSQTYNEQFF,TRBV21-1,TRBJ2-1
CASSPGDGGAGANVLTF,TRBV4-3,TRBJ2-6
CASSPGTEQFF,TRBV9,TRBJ2-1
CASSILWDSYNEQFF,TRBV19,TRBJ2-1
CASSAYQPGQRADTQYF,TRBV9,TRBJ2-3
CSVETRGSYGYTF,TRBV29-1,TRBJ1-2
CASRPVMGQGPYEQYF,TRBV4-1,TRBJ2-7
CASSGNWGLLGEQYF,TRBV7-2,TRBJ2-7
CASTSRWGTNTGELFF,TRBV11-2,TRBJ2-2
CASSLDRDNESIF,TRBV7-8,TRBJ2-1
CSSSLVRVPDTQYF,TRBV7-9,TRBJ2-3
CASSLGASTGETQYF,TRBV11-3,TRBJ2-5
CAWSTSGGSTDTQYF,TRBV30,TRBJ2-3
CASSPTDRVNTEAFF,TRBV11-2,TRBJ1-1